This T cell receptor (beta chain) was recovered during a study of cytomegalovirus exposure and HLA in healthy donors. V gave up 0 bases and J gave up 2 bases, with 8 bases separating them. Germline CDR1 is GTSNPN and CDR2 is SVGIG (reference sequence). This CDR3 is 15 amino acids long. Amplification used 60 Vbeta primers and 13 Jbeta primers. Repertoires were generated with immunoSEQ multiplex PCR, while TCRdb's copy carries only in-frame clones and drops some. The sample gives approximately 100,000 clones, more than 60% of which show up once; over 15% is in the top ten. The origin of this receptor is a man between 60 and 75 years old in good health and CMV-seropositive. The V and J genes are TRBV30 and TRBJ2-6; D not certain. Sequenced: PBMCs. The DNA for the CDR3 is TGTGCCTGGAGTGTACGGGTCGCTGGGGCCAACGTCCTGACTTTC. This sequence encodes CAWSVRVAGANVLTF.